This T cell receptor (beta chain) appears in the sequencing data of a study of glioma-infiltrating T cells after dendritic cell vaccination. In the study overall: Autologous tumor lysate-pulsed dendritic cell vaccination was given between about 2002 and 2013.

The primer mix had 60 V beta and 13 J beta primers. The protocol was immunoSEQ multiplex PCR, while the TCRdb copy is restricted to in-frame clones and leaves out a portion. The table lists almost 65,000 clones, more than 75% of them singletons. This CDR3 is 16 amino acids long. The germline CDR1 and CDR2 sequences are LGHNT and FRNRAP. The junction had 6 bases not matched to a gene; V was cut back by 2 bases and J by 0 bases. Concerning this clone itself: Its specificity is unknown.

Study observations and caveats: Few patients contributed both blood and tumor specimens. TCR clonality showed no direct relationship with survival.

The sequence was collected from a human donor with glioblastoma. The material sequenced was blood, taken before dendritic cell vaccination. The V gene is TRBV12-5, the J gene TRBJ1-1; 7 positions agree with TRBD1. For the CDR3, the DNA is TGTGCTAGTGGTTTGCCACAGGGGAATGTGAACACTGAAGCTTTCTTT. It is translated as CASGLPQGNVNTEAFF.